Detailed here is one T cell receptor (beta chain). Its cognate antigen is unknown. Generated by immunoSEQ multiplex PCR, the TCRdb table keeps only in-frame clones and is missing some. The sample lists over 200,000 clones, around four fifths occurring once. The data derive from a study of cytomegalovirus exposure and HLA in healthy donors. Background on the study: Per a later analysis, the approximately 600 first-cohort and 100 to 150 validation repertoires shared one platform.

General study findings and limits: One later analysis, an examination of the 120 validation repertoires, found that first-cohort TCR clusters tended to co-occur in them. The study listed under 200 cytomegalovirus-associated TCR beta chains. In vitro data verified a few CMV-associated chains as specific for CMV antigens.

This clonotype was sampled from a young woman in good health and CMV-seronegative. Sequencing was performed on PBMCs.

The CDR3 bases are TGTGCCAGCAGCTTCGGCCCGTATGAAGCTTTCTTT. Translation gives CASSFGPYEAFF. V gene TRBV5-5 combines with J gene TRBJ1-1, with D unresolved. Per germline, CDR1 SGHKS and CDR2 YYEKEE (reference sequence). The CDR3 has 12 residues. V was shortened by 2 bases and J by 7 bases, with 9 bases between the two germline ends. The entire variable domain, with the rest obtained from reference TRBV5-5 and TRBJ1-1, is as follows: DAGVTQSPTHLIKTRGQQVTLRCSPISGHKSVSWYQQVLGQGPQFIFQYYEKEERGRGNFPDRFSARQFPNYSSELNVNALLLGDSALYLCASSFGPYEAFFGQGTRLTVV.